A selection of T cell receptor beta chains follows, all from one sample in a study of cytomegalovirus exposure and HLA in healthy donors. Generated by immunoSEQ multiplex PCR, the TCRdb table keeps only in-frame clones and is missing some. The table lists around 170,000 clones, around 73% of them singletons. Sequences were obtained from PBMCs. Receptors originate from a male donor in good health and CMV-seronegative. Both conserved end residues are part of each CDR3. The D gene is left open where the match is weak. Clone size is shown for a subset of rows, as once, few, many or a class of expanded clone.

size | J | D | V | CDR3 | DNA
NA | TRBJ2-6 | NA | TRBV11-2 | CASSLDAQGLLLSGANVLTF | TGTGCCAGCAGCTTAGACGCCCAGGGACTTCTACTCTCTGGGGCCAACGTCCTGACTTTC
NA | TRBJ2-2 | NA | TRBV29-1 | CSARPGEASGELFF | TGCAGCGCCCGGCCGGGGGAGGCCAGCGGGGAGCTGTTTTTT
NA | TRBJ2-7 | NA | TRBV4-2 | CASSQDGAQAVSYEQYF | TGTGCCAGCAGCCAAGATGGTGCACAGGCCGTCTCCTACGAGCAGTACTTC
NA | TRBJ1-2 | NA | TRBV7-9 | CASSLASGGNYGYTF | TGTGCCAGCAGCTTAGCCTCGGGGGGAAACTATGGCTACACCTTC
few | TRBJ1-1 | NA | TRBV11-3 | CASSRDMNTEAFF | TGTGCCAGCAGCCGGGACATGAACACTGAAGCTTTCTTT
NA | TRBJ1-4 | TRBD1 | TRBV28 | CASSARDSLGEKLFF | TGTGCCAGCAGTGCACGGGACAGCCTAGGTGAAAAACTGTTTTTT
NA | TRBJ1-2 | NA | TRBV4-2 | CASSQGREKNYGYTF | TGTGCCAGCAGCCAAGGGAGAGAGAAAAACTATGGCTACACCTTC
NA | TRBJ2-1 | NA | TRBV6-5 | CASKLTLSYNEQFF | TGTGCCAGCAAGTTGACTCTCTCCTACAATGAGCAGTTCTTC
NA | TRBJ2-3 | NA | TRBV7-3 | CASSPGWRGSTDTQYF | TGTGCCAGCAGCCCCGGGTGGAGGGGAAGCACAGATACGCAGTATTTT
NA | TRBJ2-7 | TRBD1 | TRBV6-5 | CASTGTGQWSPVQYF | TGTGCCAGCACCGGAACGGGACAGTGGTCTCCTGTGCAGTACTTC
NA | TRBJ2-1 | TRBD1 | TRBV19 | CASSMAGTGGVHEQFF | TGTGCCAGTAGTATGGCCGGGACAGGGGGGGTGCATGAGCAGTTCTTC
NA | TRBJ1-2 | TRBD1 | TRBV6-1 | CASGQGNNYGYTF | TGTGCCAGCGGACAGGGGAATAACTATGGCTACACCTTC
NA | TRBJ1-2 | TRBD1 | TRBV28 | CASSLDRAHAGGGYTF | TGTGCCAGCAGTTTAGACAGGGCTCACGCGGGGGGTGGCTACACCTTC
few | TRBJ2-7 | TRBD1 | TRBV6-5 | CASSYVGTGVMTEQYF | TGTGCCAGCAGTTACGTCGGGACAGGGGTAATGACTGAGCAGTACTTC
few | TRBJ2-2 | NA | TRBV19 | CASSFGAANTGELFF | TGTGCCAGTAGTTTTGGGGCAGCGAACACCGGGGAGCTGTTTTTT
NA | TRBJ2-1 | NA | TRBV28 | CASSRSREQFF | TGTGCCAGCAGTCGGTCGAGGGAGCAGTTCTTC
NA | TRBJ1-2 | TRBD1 | TRBV19 | CASRLLSTGNYGYTF | TGTGCCAGTAGACTACTTTCGACAGGGAACTATGGCTACACCTTC
NA | TRBJ2-5 | TRBD2 | TRBV5-4 | CASSPGPTSGGSVTQYF | TGTGCCAGCAGCCCTGGCCCGACTAGCGGGGGTTCGGTGACCCAGTACTTC
NA | TRBJ2-1 | NA | TRBV4-3 | CASSPLTSGDEQFF | TGCGCCAGCAGCCCCCTGACTAGTGGAGATGAGCAGTTCTTC
NA | TRBJ1-3 | TRBD1 | TRBV7-8 | CASSLDRGAGNTIYF | TGTGCCAGCAGCCTTGACAGGGGAGCTGGAAACACCATATATTTT
NA | TRBJ2-1 | NA | TRBV2 | CASSGALNEQFF | TGTGCCAGCAGTGGAGCGCTAAATGAGCAGTTCTTC
NA | TRBJ2-7 | NA | TRBV6-5 | CASGNREEQYF | TGTGCCAGCGGCAATCGGGAGGAGCAGTACTTC
NA | TRBJ1-2 | NA | TRBV9 | CASSAAAGVYVYTF | TGTGCCAGCAGCGCGGCGGCCGGTGTCTATGTCTACACCTTC
NA | TRBJ2-3 | NA | TRBV2 | CASSAGRSTDTQYF | TGTGCCAGCAGTGCGGGTCGGTCAACAGATACGCAGTATTTT
NA | TRBJ1-5 | NA | TRBV9 | CASSGGRDDQPQHF | TGTGCCAGCAGCGGGGGGAGGGATGATCAGCCCCAGCATTTT
NA | TRBJ2-3 | NA | TRBV7-2 | CASSLVHPQDTQYF | TGTGCCAGCAGCTTAGTTCATCCCCAGGATACGCAGTATTTT
few | TRBJ1-6 | NA | TRBV28 | CASSFRSSYNSPLHF | TGTGCCAGCAGTTTCCGCAGCTCCTATAATTCACCCCTCCACTTT
NA | TRBJ2-7 | NA | TRBV18 | CASSRRTDSYEQYF | TGTGCCAGCTCACGAAGGACAGACTCCTACGAGCAGTACTTC
NA | TRBJ1-4 | NA | TRBV28 | CASSLAPLGEKLFF | TGTGCCAGCAGCCTGGCCCCGCTAGGCGAAAAACTGTTTTTT
NA | TRBJ2-1 | TRBD2 | TRBV7-7 | CASSQMTSGGADEQFF | TGTGCTAGCAGCCAAATGACTAGCGGGGGGGCCGATGAGCAGTTCTTC
NA | TRBJ2-7 | TRBD2 | TRBV7-3 | CASSLTGGREQYF | TGTGCCAGCAGCTTGACGGGAGGCCGCGAGCAGTACTTC
NA | TRBJ2-1 | TRBD2 | TRBV7-3 | CASSRQAGGPYNEQFF | TGTGCCAGCAGCCGGCAGGCGGGGGGGCCCTACAATGAGCAGTTCTTC
NA | TRBJ2-5 | TRBD2 | TRBV7-2 | CASRQRLAATGTQYF | TGTGCCAGCAGGCAAAGACTAGCGGCCACGGGGACCCAGTACTTC
few | TRBJ1-1 | NA | TRBV7-9 | CASTIIAGENTEAFF | TGTGCCAGCACGATTATCGCGGGAGAGAACACTGAAGCTTTCTTT
NA | TRBJ2-1 | NA | TRBV9 | CASSVGQNAYNEQFF | TGTGCCAGCAGCGTAGGGCAAAATGCCTACAATGAGCAGTTCTTC
NA | TRBJ2-5 | NA | TRBV18 | CASSGPDQETQYF | TGTGCCAGCTCAGGGCCCGATCAAGAGACCCAGTACTTC
NA | TRBJ1-1 | NA | TRBV5-1 | CASSLGGQSLNTEAFF | TGCGCCAGCAGCTTGGGAGGACAATCATTGAACACTGAAGCTTTCTTT
NA | TRBJ1-4 | NA | TRBV28 | CASSSGTNEKLFF | TGTGCCAGCAGCTCCGGGACAAATGAAAAACTGTTTTTT
NA | TRBJ1-6 | NA | TRBV6-5 | CASWGVYNSPLHF | TGTGCCAGCTGGGGCGTCTATAATTCACCCCTCCACTTT
NA | TRBJ2-7 | NA | TRBV7-9 | CASSLVPYEQYF | TGTGCCAGCAGCTTAGTTCCCTACGAGCAGTACTTC
NA | TRBJ1-2 | TRBD1 | TRBV2 | CASRRQGALGYGYTF | TGTGCCAGCCGCCGACAGGGGGCGCTGGGATATGGCTACACCTTC
NA | TRBJ2-2 | TRBD2 | TRBV9 | CASSARGGGAPTGELFF | TGTGCCAGCAGCGCCCGCGGGGGAGGGGCCCCCACGGGGGAGCTGTTTTTT
NA | TRBJ2-1 | TRBD1 | TRBV7-6 | CASSPTGVRSYNEQFF | TGTGCCAGCAGCCCGACAGGGGTTCGCTCCTACAATGAGCAGTTCTTC
once | TRBJ1-2 | TRBD1 | TRBV2 | CASSEQGAQGYTF | TGTGCCAGCAGCGAACAGGGGGCGCAGGGCTACACCTTC
few | TRBJ1-5 | TRBD1 | TRBV28 | CASSTGVGVQPQHF | TGTGCCAGCTCCACAGGGGTTGGTGTTCAGCCCCAGCATTTT
once | TRBJ1-1 | NA | TRBV13 | CASSSTGHAAFF | TGTGCCAGCAGCTCGACAGGTCATGCAGCTTTCTTT
NA | TRBJ2-7 | TRBD1 | TRBV6-1 | CASRLGQAGYEQYF | TGTGCCAGCAGGTTGGGACAGGCAGGGTACGAGCAGTACTTC
NA | TRBJ2-7 | TRBD1 | TRBV18 | CASSGQGLSSYEQYF | TGTGCCAGCTCGGGACAGGGGCTCAGCTCCTACGAGCAGTACTTC
NA | TRBJ1-2 | TRBD1 | TRBV10-3 | CAISEDRGLGYGYTF | TGTGCCATCAGTGAAGACAGGGGGCTGGGGTATGGCTACACCTTC
NA | TRBJ1-3 | NA | TRBV5-4 | CASSLGLSSGNTIYF | TGTGCCAGCAGCTTGGGACTTAGCTCTGGAAACACCATATATTTT
NA | TRBJ1-2 | TRBD1 | TRBV11-2 | CASTGTGGDYGYTF | TGTGCCAGCACCGGGACAGGGGGCGACTATGGCTACACCTTC
NA | TRBJ2-7 | TRBD1 | TRBV7-9 | CASSWTGTAYEQYF | TGTGCCAGCAGCTGGACCGGGACAGCCTACGAGCAGTACTTC
NA | TRBJ1-3 | NA | TRBV19 | CASSMGTGSGNTIYF | TGTGCCAGTAGTATGGGCACAGGGTCTGGAAACACCATATATTTT
NA | TRBJ2-3 | NA | TRBV10-3 | CAISEQSDTQYF | TGTGCCATCAGTGAGCAGTCGGATACGCAGTATTTT
once | TRBJ2-2 | TRBD1 | TRBV4-2 | CASSQDWGQFANTGELFF | TGTGCCAGCAGCCAAGATTGGGGACAGTTCGCGAACACCGGGGAGCTGTTTTTT
NA | TRBJ1-4 | NA | TRBV19 | CASSIRGPRSTNEKLFF | TGTGCCAGTAGTATCCGGGGTCCCCGCTCAACTAATGAAAAACTGTTTTTT
NA | TRBJ2-1 | TRBD2 | TRBV4-3 | CASSQVGTSGYNEQFF | TGCGCCAGCAGCCAAGTGGGGACTAGCGGTTACAATGAGCAGTTCTTC
few | TRBJ2-1 | TRBD1 | TRBV19 | CASSMTGGAFNEQFF | TGTGCCAGTAGTATGACAGGGGGCGCGTTCAATGAGCAGTTCTTC
NA | TRBJ2-4 | TRBD2 | TRBV5-5 | CASSRGGKDIQYF | TGTGCCAGCAGCCGGGGGGGGAAAGACATTCAGTACTTC
NA | TRBJ1-6 | TRBD1 | TRBV15 | CATIGTGGRTLHF | TGTGCCACCATAGGGACAGGGGGGCGAACCCTCCACTTT